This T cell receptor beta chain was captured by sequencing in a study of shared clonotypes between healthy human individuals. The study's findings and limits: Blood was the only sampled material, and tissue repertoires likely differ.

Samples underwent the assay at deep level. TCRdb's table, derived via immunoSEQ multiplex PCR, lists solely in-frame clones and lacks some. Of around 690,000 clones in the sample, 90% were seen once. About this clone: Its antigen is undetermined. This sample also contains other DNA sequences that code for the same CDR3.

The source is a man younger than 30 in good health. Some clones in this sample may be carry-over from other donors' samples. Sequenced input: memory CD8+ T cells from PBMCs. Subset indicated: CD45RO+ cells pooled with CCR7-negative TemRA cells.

The CDR3 DNA sequence: TGTGCCAGCAGTTACTTTCGGGGCTACGAGCAGTACTTC. Translating it yields CASSYFRGYEQYF. The chain joins TRBV6-5 to TRBJ2-7; D is perhaps TRBD2 (5 bases). CDR3 length: 13 amino acids. CDR1 and CDR2 (germline): MNHEY, SVGAGI. V lost 1 base to trimming and J lost 3 bases, with 7 bases between them.